This record looks at one T cell receptor (beta chain) sequence and its context. Its antigen is as yet unknown. The CDR3 spans 15 residues. Trimming removed 3 bases from V and 5 bases from J, with 14 bases in between. Germline lookup yields CDR1 LNHDA and CDR2 SQIVND (reference sequence). Here immunoSEQ multiplex PCR was the method, and the copy in TCRdb shows in-frame clones only, minus some. This sample yields almost 20,000 clones, of which roughly 90% are seen a single time; more than 7.5% belongs to the top ten. The data are from a study of T cells in localized non-small cell lung cancer. General study results and limits: Appearances in adjacent lung were noted for a median 57 of the top 100 tumor clones. Because researchers sequenced only one region of the tumor, heterogeneity is still possible.

The material sequenced was peripheral blood, taken before any cancer treatment. The chain is built from TRBV19 and TRBJ2-1, with D perhaps TRBD2 (7 bases). The TCR originated in a man aged 35 to 70 with stage I lung adenocarcinoma. CDR3 sequence: CASSIGGGWNNEQFF. DNA for the CDR3: TGTGCCAGTAGTATTGGGGGGGGCTGGAACAATGAGCAGTTCTTC.